The entry below describes one T cell receptor (beta chain). Clinical histories supplied by participants themselves formed the basis of cohort assignment. The source of the sample is a study of blood T cell repertoires in COVID-19. Looking at the study overall: PBMCs, B-cell-depleted T cells, or T cells were the source of the cDNA or gDNA that made up the material.

In the authors' workflow: Estimation of nucleated cell counts was performed using reference gene primer amplification. Data came from immunoSEQ multiplex PCR; TCRdb stores just in-frame clones and leaves some out. Clonal size and the V and J genes are those of that table, whereas D and trimming came from the DNA. The sample holds under 200,000 clones, roughly 82% seen once. This CDR3 has 13 residues. Germline V lookup: CDR1 LNHDA, CDR2 SQIVND (reference sequence). The V and J ends lost 5 bases and 0 bases respectively, with 5 bases between them. Sequenced sample: PBMCs or T cells enriched from blood (not recorded which). The genes are TRBV19 and TRBJ1-5; D is undetermined. This clonotype was obtained from a woman between 55 and 75 years old with acute COVID-19. CDR3 sequence: CASSSRSNQPQHF. The CDR3 nucleotides are TGTGCCAGTAGTTCCCGTAGCAATCAGCCCCAGCATTTT.